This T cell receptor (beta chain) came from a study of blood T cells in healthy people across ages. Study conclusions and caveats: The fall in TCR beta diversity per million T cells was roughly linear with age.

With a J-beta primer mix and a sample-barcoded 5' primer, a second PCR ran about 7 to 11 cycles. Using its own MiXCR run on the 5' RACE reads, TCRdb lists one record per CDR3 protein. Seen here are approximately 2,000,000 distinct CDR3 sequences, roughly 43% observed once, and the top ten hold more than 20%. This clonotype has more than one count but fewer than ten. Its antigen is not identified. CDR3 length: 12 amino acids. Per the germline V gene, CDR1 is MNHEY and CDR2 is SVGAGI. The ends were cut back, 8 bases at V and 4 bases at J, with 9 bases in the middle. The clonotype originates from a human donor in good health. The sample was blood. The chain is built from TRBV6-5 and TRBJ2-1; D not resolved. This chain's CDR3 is CASGVGYNEQFF. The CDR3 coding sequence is TGTGCCAGCGGCGTTGGTTACAATGAGCAGTTCTTC.